A single sample is the source of the 10 T cell receptor beta chains below, sequenced in a study of T cells in Graves' hyperthyroidism and ophthalmopathy. It was RNA transcripts that yielded the amplified TCR beta CDR3 regions. During a first-round RT-PCR of the TCR CDR3, the HTBI primer set was used. MiXCR, run by TCRdb on the multiplex PCR reads, gives a single entry per CDR3 protein. The sample yields approximately 430,000 distinct CDR3 sequences, about 15% seen once. Sequences were obtained from blood. These receptors were obtained from a woman in her late teens or twenties with Graves' hyperthyroidism.

This clonotype was counted at least ten times. The chain couples TRBV19 to TRBJ2-1, with D perhaps matching TRBD2 (6 bases). The CDR3 totals 15 residues. Germline CDR1 and CDR2: LNHDA and SQIVND (reference sequence). Trimming stripped 7 bases from V and 6 bases from J, with 19 bases between. The DNA of the CDR3 is TGTGCCAGTAATAAGCGGGTCCATAGAGGCAATGAGCAGTTCTTC. Protein sequence: CASNKRVHRGNEQFF.

This clonotype occurred a few times. The V and J genes are TRBV6-1 and TRBJ1-5; TRBD1 might be the D (5 bases). Between the trimmed V and J ends, which lost 8 bases and 0 bases, there was a span of 11 bases. Germline V CDR1 and CDR2: MNHNS, SASEGT. The CDR3 contains 14 residues. The CDR3 region is CASGDGYSNQPQHF. CDR3 DNA sequence: TGTGCCAGCGGGGACGGTTATAGCAATCAGCCCCAGCATTTT.

In its sample, this clonotype was seen many times. This chain uses TRBV6-1 with TRBJ2-7; tentatively, D is TRBD2 (5 bases). V dropped 8 bases and J dropped 13 bases, with 21 bases sitting between them. This CDR3 is 12 amino acids long. Germline CDR1 and CDR2: MNHNS and SASEGT. This chain's CDR3 is CASRSDYHDTYF. In DNA form, the CDR3 reads TGTGCCAGCCGATCCGACTACCACGATACTTACTTC.

DNA of the CDR3: TGTGCCAGCAGCGCGCGAGGGGGGACTCTTGGAGATACGCAGTATTTT. Amino acid sequence: CASSARGGTLGDTQYF. V usage is TRBV9 and J usage is TRBJ2-3; D is perhaps TRBD1 or TRBD2 (6 bases each). This CDR3 has 16 amino acids. Looked up from germline, CDR1 is SGDLS and CDR2 is YYNGEE. V lost 3 bases and J 5 bases, leaving 19 bases between the germline ends.

This clonotype appeared many times. V and J are TRBV6-6 and TRBJ2-5; possibly TRBD2 for D (5 bases). Germline assignment: CDR1 MNHNY and CDR2 SVGAGI (reference sequence). CDR3 size: 15 residues. V lost 2 bases, J lost 2 bases, and 12 bases lay in between. This chain's CDR3 is CASSYTGSRQETQYF. CDR3 nucleotide sequence: TGTGCCAGCAGTTACACGGGAAGTCGGCAAGAGACCCAGTACTTC.

The rearrangement links TRBV19 to TRBJ2-5, with TRBD2 as a possible D gene (6 bases). Trimming left V 4 bases short and J 3 bases short, with 12 bases between. This CDR3 is built from 14 residues. Germline CDR1 is LNHDA and CDR2 is SQIVND (reference sequence). CDR3 in amino acids: CASSTWGVKETQYF. CDR3 DNA sequence: TGTGCCAGTAGTACCTGGGGGGTAAAAGAGACCCAGTACTTC.

This clonotype was detected ten times or more. The chain carries TRBV7-9 and TRBJ2-1, with 8 bases matching TRBD2. The ends lost 2 bases at V and 4 bases at J; junction bases unmatched: 1. CDR1 and CDR2 (germline): SEHNR, FQNEAQ (reference sequence). The CDR3 sequence is 14 residues long. CDR3 nucleotide sequence: TGTGCCAGCAGCTTAAAGCGGGGGTACAATGAGCAGTTCTTC. It specifies CASSLKRGYNEQFF.

The rearrangement joins TRBV5-5 to TRBJ2-7, with TRBD2 matching 9 bases. V shed 2 bases and J 4 bases; nucleotides not matched to a gene: 7. The CDR3 extends over 15 amino acids. In germline, CDR1 is SGHKS, CDR2 YYEKEE (reference sequence). The CDR3 nucleotides are TGTGCCAGCAGCTTTTTGCTAGCGGGGTCTTACGAGCAGTACTTC. Amino acids: CASSFLLAGSYEQYF.

This clonotype was recorded many times. The chain links TRBV4-1 to TRBJ2-1; 11 positions agree with TRBD2. J lost 7 bases, V lost 4 bases, and 6 bases had no gene match. CDR1 and CDR2 (germline): MGHRA, YSYEKL. This CDR3 has 15 residues. CDR3 sequence reads: CASSPSPSGRNEQFF. In DNA, the CDR3 is TGCGCCAGCAGCCCCTCGCCTAGCGGGAGGAATGAGCAGTTCTTC.

The sample holds many counts of this clonotype. This sequence joins TRBV2 and TRBJ2-3; tentatively, D is TRBD1 or TRBD2 (5 bases each). Germline CDR1 and CDR2: SNHLY and FYNNEI. This CDR3 comprises 14 residues. V lost 5 bases and J lost 6, with 15 bases in between. CDR3 protein: CASSSGTWRDTQYF. The CDR3 DNA is TGTGCCAGCAGTTCCGGGACCTGGCGGGATACGCAGTATTTT.